This TCR beta chain was obtained from a study of T cell responses to AZD1222 COVID-19 vaccine. Findings and limits, study-wide: Following two doses of AZD1222, Spike-specific TCR breadth and depth rose.

The ends were cut back, 3 bases at V and 3 bases at J, with 11 bases in the middle. CDR3 length: 14 residues. Germline CDR1 and CDR2: SNHLY and FYNNEI. Method: immunoSEQ multiplex PCR; TCRdb's copy keeps in-frame clones and lacks some. This sample yields 90,000 to 130,000 clones, of which around nine tenths are seen a single time; about 3% belongs to the top ten. Note on this clone: Its target is unknown.

This specimen consisted of peripheral blood, obtained on day 0 of MenACWY control vaccination. The rearrangement links TRBV2 to TRBJ1-1; no firm D call. This clonotype originated in an adult in good health. DNA of the CDR3: TGTGCCAGCAGTGAGGTGGGTAGGGACACTGAAGCTTTCTTT. Translation: CASSEVGRDTEAFF.